This T cell receptor beta chain was obtained from a study of human T cells and chemical hapten exposure. At the level of the study: Small discrepancies in pooled library volume mainly accounted for the varying TCR yields per sample. Study outcomes and limitations: No change in TCRs above 1 in 1000 frequency was produced by DPC sensitization.

Time point defined: pre-sensitization, week 0. Treatment meaning: therapeutic diphenylcyclopropenone sensitization with weekly scalp DPC. The library gave individual cDNA molecules unique molecular identifiers. TCRdb redid the calling of the RACE reads with MiXCR, one entry per CDR3 protein. The table includes around 350,000 distinct CDR3 sequences, around 5.5% detected once. On this clonotype itself: Antigen specificity is unknown.

The CDR3 consists of 17 residues. Germline CDR1 reads DFQATT; CDR2 reads SNEGSKA (reference sequence). Losses at the gene ends were 0 bases for V and 2 bases for J; bases not matched to a gene: 8. This sequence joins TRBV20-1 and TRBJ2-3, with 10 bases identical to TRBD2. The clonotype originates from a woman under 30 with alopecia areata. Some clones in this sample may be carry-over from other donors' samples. Sequenced material: whole blood, taken in connection with sensitization to the hapten diphenylcyclopropenone (DPC). The CDR3 loop reads CSARDSSGGGDTDTQYF. The CDR3 bases are TGCAGTGCTAGAGACTCTAGCGGGGGTGGGGACACAGATACGCAGTATTTT.